Below are 22 T cell receptor beta chains sequenced from a single sample in a study of regulatory T cells in long-lasting Graves disease (dated by TCRdb to the early 2020s). The time point label corresponds to: persistent/refractory GD, antithyroid drugs over 5 years with positive TRAb. For both TCR sequencing and RNA sequencing, RNA was extracted from PBMCs in TRIzol. Library method: multiplex PCR. Sequencing used an Illumina HiSeq 4000. CDR3 regions were amplified by Arm-PCR with iRepertoire HTBI primers to construct TCR beta libraries. TCRdb took the public reads, trimmed them with fastp at Q25, ran MiXCR for clone calling and kept in-frame beta chains. Each entry is one CDR3 protein sequence, shown with its most common DNA and genes. The table for this sample lists some 370,000 distinct CDR3 sequences; roughly 23% of them were counted only once. Together, the top ten hold less than 30% of the sample.

Sequencing used peripheral blood mononuclear cells (PBMCs), obtained when the disease was refractory, from a patient treated with antithyroid drugs. Every receptor here comes from a middle-aged woman with Graves disease. Donor details come from another sample of the same person, matched by shared clones.

This clonotype was observed a few times. CDR3 sequence: CASSYSSPLGQWNEKLFF. As DNA, the CDR3 is TGTGCCAGCAGTTACTCGAGCCCCCTGGGACAGTGGAATGAAAAACTGTTTTTT. The chain combines TRBV6-6 with TRBJ1-4; 7 nucleotides match TRBD1. CDR1 is MNHNY and CDR2 is SVGAGI in the germline V gene (reference sequence). V shed 0 bases and J 5 bases; nucleotides not matched to a gene: 12. The CDR3 covers 18 residues.

In this sample, this clonotype turned up many times. CDR3 protein: CASRAGSPYEQYF. The CDR3 DNA sequence: TGTGCCAGCAGAGCCGGGAGCCCCTACGAGCAGTACTTC. V is TRBV28 and J is TRBJ2-7; TRBD2 is a possible D gene (6 bases). The germline V gene encodes CDR1 MDHEN and CDR2 SYDVKM. The V and J ends lost 6 bases and 2 bases respectively, with 11 bases between them. CDR3 length: 13 residues.

This clonotype was detected a few times. It may be a read error: a sequence one base away is much more abundant. The V call is TRBV27, the J call TRBJ2-7; D is undetermined. Trimming took 6 bases from V and 2 from J, leaving 2 bases between them. CDR3 size: 10 residues. CDR1 is MNHEY, CDR2 SMNVEV, per germline (reference sequence). Written as DNA, the CDR3 is TGTGCCAGCAGCCCCTACGAGCAGTACTTC. This codes for CASSPYEQYF.

This clonotype has only a few counts. The V and J genes are TRBV20-1 and TRBJ2-7; TRBD2 aligns across 11 bases. Germline V gives CDR1 DFQATT, CDR2 SNEGSKA (reference sequence). V lost 0 bases and J lost 6; bases outside the gene matches: 4. The CDR3 extends over 14 amino acids. CDR3 nucleotide sequence: TGCAGTGCTAGAGATCTTACTAGCGGGAGCGAGCAGTACTTC. Encoded protein: CSARDLTSGSEQYF.

This clonotype was picked up a small number of times. The chain has TRBV11-2 and TRBJ2-5, with TRBD1 as a possible D gene (6 bases). Trimming stripped 3 bases from V and 1 base from J, with 9 bases between. The CDR3 is 14 residues long. Germline CDR1 is SGHAT and CDR2 is FQNNGV. Here the CDR3 DNA reads TGTGCCAGCAGCTTCGGGACACTCCAAGAGACCCAGTACTTC. Translated: CASSFGTLQETQYF.

Ten or more counts support this clonotype. The chain recombines TRBV11-1 with TRBJ2-2, with D hard to call. In germline, CDR1 is SGHAT, CDR2 FQDESV (reference sequence). CDR3 length: 11 residues. Between the trimmed V and J ends, which lost 7 bases and 8 bases, there was a span of 8 bases. CDR3 in DNA: TGTGCCAGCACCACGAATGGGGAGCTGTTTTTT. It codes for CASTTNGELFF. Full variable domain (missing parts from reference TRBV11-1 and TRBJ2-2): EAEVAQSPRYKITEKSQAVAFWCDPISGHATLYWYRQILGQGPELLVQFQDESVVDDSQLPKDRFSAERLKGVDSTLKIQPAELGDSAMYLCASTTNGELFFGEGSRLTVL.

The gene calls are TRBV7-9 and TRBJ1-1, with D possibly being TRBD1 (5 bases). Germline V gene data show CDR1 as SEHNR and CDR2 as FQNEAQ (reference sequence). CDR3 length equals 14 residues. V was pared by 4 bases and J by 4 bases, with 13 bases between. CDR3: CASSYAGRATEAFF. The CDR3 DNA reads as TGTGCCAGCAGCTACGCGGGCAGGGCCACTGAAGCTTTCTTT.

Many counts were recorded for this clonotype. This rearrangement joins TRBV29-1 to TRBJ2-5, with TRBD1 as a possible D gene (6 bases). Deletions cut 4 bases from V and 5 bases from J, with 14 bases between. Germline CDR1 is SQVTM and CDR2 is ANQGSEA. The CDR3 totals 13 residues. The CDR3 sequence is CSVVSGAWETQYF. The CDR3 DNA reads as TGCAGCGTTGTCTCAGGGGCGTGGGAGACCCAGTACTTC.

This clonotype came up many times. The rearrangement uses TRBV6-1 and TRBJ2-2, with D tentatively TRBD1 or TRBD2 (5 bases each). The V end lost 6 bases, the J end lost 4 bases, and 12 bases lay between the germline ends. From germline, CDR1 is MNHNS and CDR2 SASEGT. CDR3 length equals 14 residues. CDR3 nucleotide sequence: TGTGCCAGCAGGCAAAGTGGGGGCACCGGGGAGCTGTTTTTT. It is translated as CASRQSGGTGELFF.

This clonotype was detected many times. In DNA form, the CDR3 reads TGTGCCAGCAGTGCTTCAGGGAACACTGAAGCTTTCTTT. It translates to CASSASGNTEAFF. The chain employs TRBV9 and TRBJ1-1; D uncertain. V dropped 5 bases and J dropped 1 base, with 9 bases sitting between them. CDR3 length: 13 residues. Germline values: CDR1 SGDLS, CDR2 YYNGEE. The variable domain in full, with the rest retrieved from reference TRBV9 and TRBJ1-1, is DSGVTQTPKHLITATGQRVTLRCSPRSGDLSVYWYQQSLDQGLQFLIQYYNGEERAKGNILERFSAQQFPDLHSELNLSSLELGDSALYFCASSASGNTEAFFGQGTRLTVV.

This clonotype was recorded a few times. V is TRBV12-3 or TRBV12-4 and J is TRBJ1-5; 7 bases map to TRBD1. This CDR3 has 13 amino acids. J lost 5 bases, V lost 9 bases, and 7 bases had no gene match. CDR3 protein: CASARRGDQPQHF. CDR3 bases: TGTGCCAGTGCGCGCAGGGGGGATCAGCCCCAGCATTTT.

This clonotype was recorded at least ten times. V and J are TRBV28 and TRBJ1-1; D is unresolved. CDR3 length equals 13 residues. V lost 7 bases and J lost 2, with 11 bases in between. Germline lookup yields CDR1 MDHEN and CDR2 SYDVKM. This CDR3 is CASNPYQNTEAFF. The CDR3 nucleotides are TGTGCCAGCAATCCATACCAAAACACTGAAGCTTTCTTT.

This clonotype has a count of ten or more. This sequence joins TRBV20-1 and TRBJ1-1; no clear D. The CDR3 spans 15 residues. V lost 1 base and J 1 base, leaving 13 bases between the germline ends. Germline CDR1 is DFQATT and CDR2 is SNEGSKA (reference sequence). The CDR3 region is CSARGLAQRNTEAFF. Here the CDR3 DNA reads TGCAGTGCTAGAGGCCTGGCCCAGAGGAACACTGAAGCTTTCTTT.

This clonotype has at least ten counts. The chain recombines TRBV7-2 with TRBJ2-5; the match to TRBD2 covers 9 bases. The germline V gene encodes CDR1 SGHTA and CDR2 FQGNSA. The length of the CDR3 is 18 residues. The V and J ends lost 2 bases and 4 bases, in that order; junction bases with no gene match: 14. CDR3: CASSLWASGISFGETQYF. CDR3 bases: TGTGCCAGCAGCTTATGGGCTAGCGGGATCAGCTTTGGAGAGACCCAGTACTTC.

The CDR3 region is CASSPGRYIAKNIQYF. As DNA, the CDR3 is TGTGCCAGCAGTCCCGGGCGATATATAGCCAAAAACATTCAGTACTTC. This sequence joins TRBV28 and TRBJ2-4; unclear D gene. The germline CDR1 and CDR2 sequences are MDHEN and SYDVKM. V lost 5 bases and J 0 bases, leaving 14 bases between the germline ends. CDR3 length: 16 amino acids.

This clonotype was counted many times. The chain recombines TRBV10-3 with TRBJ2-5, with TRBD2 as a possible D gene (6 bases). CDR1 ENHRY and CDR2 SYGVKD come from the germline V gene. Trimming pared 3 bases from V and 4 bases from J, leaving 12 bases between. The CDR3 is made up of 14 amino acids. CDR3 nucleotides: TGTGCCATCAGTGATGGAGGGGCTCCAGAGACCCAGTACTTC. It yields the protein CAISDGGAPETQYF.

The sample holds many counts of this clonotype. The rearrangement joins TRBV29-1 to TRBJ1-5, with D unresolved. Looked up from germline, CDR1 is SQVTM and CDR2 is ANQGSEA. Trimming removed 6 bases from V and 0 bases from J, with 12 bases in between. This CDR3 has 14 residues. CDR3 in DNA: TGCAGCGTAGCCATTGCGAATAGCAATCAGCCCCAGCATTTT. Translation: CSVAIANSNQPQHF. Complete variable domain (other parts from reference TRBV29-1 and TRBJ1-5): SAVISQKPSRDICQRGTSLTIQCQVDSQVTMMFWYRQQPGQSLTLIATANQGSEATYESGFVIDKFPISRPNLTFSTLTVSNMSPEDSSIYLCSVAIANSNQPQHFGDGTRLSIL.

This clonotype was recorded many times. The chain couples TRBV2 to TRBJ2-7; TRBD1 matches at 9 bases. Unmatched junction bases numbered 3, after V lost 6 bases and J lost 3 bases. The CDR3 covers 13 residues. Germline values: CDR1 SNHLY, CDR2 FYNNEI. The CDR3 nucleotides read TGTGCCAGCAGCGGGACAGGGAACTACGAGCAGTACTTC. Translating it yields CASSGTGNYEQYF.

This clonotype occurred a few times. V and J are TRBV29-1 and TRBJ2-5; D is ambiguous. The CDR3 is 14 residues long. Looked up from germline, CDR1 is SQVTM and CDR2 is ANQGSEA. Trimming pared 3 bases from V and 0 bases from J, leaving 11 bases between. For the CDR3, the DNA is TGCAGCGTTGACCTCTCTACGTACCAAGAGACCCAGTACTTC. Translation: CSVDLSTYQETQYF.

This clonotype was recorded at least ten times. The V call is TRBV2, the J call TRBJ1-5, with D perhaps matching TRBD1 (5 bases). CDR3 length: 15 amino acids. Trimming took 0 bases from V and 4 from J, leaving 10 bases between them. Germline CDR1 SNHLY, CDR2 FYNNEI. Here the CDR3 reads CASSEALRGNQPQHF. As DNA, the CDR3 is TGTGCCAGCAGTGAAGCGCTTAGGGGAAATCAGCCCCAGCATTTT.

This clonotype was seen at least ten times. This rearrangement joins TRBV29-1 to TRBJ2-7, with D possibly being TRBD1 (5 bases). Germline assignment: CDR1 SQVTM and CDR2 ANQGSEA. The germline V and J ends were trimmed by 5 bases and 3 bases, with 14 bases remaining between them. The CDR3 is 13 residues long. CDR3 bases: TGCAGCGTTCAGTCAGACAGTCACTACGAGCAGTACTTC. The encoded protein is CSVQSDSHYEQYF.

Concerning this clonotype: A read error is possible here, since a much larger clone lies one base away. The chain employs TRBV28 and TRBJ1-2; TRBD1 matches 8 bases. Per germline, CDR1 MDHEN and CDR2 SYDVKM. CDR3 length equals 13 residues. The CDR3 DNA reads TGTGCCAGCACCAGGACAGGGAACTATGGCTGCACCTTC. As protein: CASTRTGNYGCTF.